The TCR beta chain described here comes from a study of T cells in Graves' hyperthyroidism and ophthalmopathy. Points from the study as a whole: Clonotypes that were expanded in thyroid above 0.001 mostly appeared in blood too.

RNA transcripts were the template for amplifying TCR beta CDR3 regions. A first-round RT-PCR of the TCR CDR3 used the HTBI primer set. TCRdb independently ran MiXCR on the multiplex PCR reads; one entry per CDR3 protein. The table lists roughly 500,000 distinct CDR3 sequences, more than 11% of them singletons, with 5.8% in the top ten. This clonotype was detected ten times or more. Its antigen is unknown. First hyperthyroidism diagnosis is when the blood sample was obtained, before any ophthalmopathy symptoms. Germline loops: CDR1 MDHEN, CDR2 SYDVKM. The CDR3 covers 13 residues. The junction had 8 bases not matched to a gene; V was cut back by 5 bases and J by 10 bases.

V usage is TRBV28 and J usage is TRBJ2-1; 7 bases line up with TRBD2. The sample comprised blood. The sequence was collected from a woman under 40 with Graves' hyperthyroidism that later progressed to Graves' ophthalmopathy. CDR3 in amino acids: CASSPPTTSEQFF. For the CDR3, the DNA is TGTGCCAGCAGTCCCCCCACGACTAGCGAGCAGTTCTTC.